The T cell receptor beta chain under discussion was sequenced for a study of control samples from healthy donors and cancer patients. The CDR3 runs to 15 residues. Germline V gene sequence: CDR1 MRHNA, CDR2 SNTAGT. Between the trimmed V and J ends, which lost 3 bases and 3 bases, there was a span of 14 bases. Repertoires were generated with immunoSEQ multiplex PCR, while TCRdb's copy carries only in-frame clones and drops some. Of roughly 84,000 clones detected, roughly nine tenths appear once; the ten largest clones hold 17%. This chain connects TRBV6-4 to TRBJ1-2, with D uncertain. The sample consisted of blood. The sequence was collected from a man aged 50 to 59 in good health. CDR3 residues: CASSEEFTADYGYTF. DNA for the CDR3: TGTGCCAGCAGTGAAGAATTTACAGCCGACTATGGCTACACCTTC.